These 15 T cell receptor beta chains were all obtained from the same sample, sequenced in a study of T cells in Graves' hyperthyroidism and ophthalmopathy. Amplification of TCR beta CDR3 regions was performed using RNA transcripts as template. First-round RT-PCR targeting the TCR CDR3 was performed with the HTBI primer set. TCRdb processed the multiplex PCR reads anew with MiXCR; each CDR3 protein has one entry. The table has 660,000 or so distinct CDR3 sequences, 45% seen once. Sequenced material: peripheral blood or thyroid tissue (not recorded which). Receptor source: an adult man with Graves' disease, either hyperthyroidism or ophthalmopathy (not recorded which).

The V gene is TRBV20-1, the J gene TRBJ2-5, with D unclear. Germline-derived CDR1 and CDR2 are DFQATT and SNEGSKA (reference sequence). Trimming removed 3 bases from V and 3 bases from J, with 8 bases in between. This CDR3 comprises 12 residues. The CDR3 DNA reads as TGCAGTGCTAGCAGCGCGGAAGAGACCCAGTACTTC. It codes for CSASSAEETQYF.

This sequence joins TRBV7-6 and TRBJ1-6, with D uncertain. Trimming stripped 4 bases from V and 10 bases from J, with 8 bases between. The CDR3 has 12 residues. CDR1 and CDR2 from the germline V gene are SGHVS and FNYEAQ. The CDR3 spells CASSWAGSPLHF. CDR3 nucleotide sequence: TGTGCCAGCAGCTGGGCGGGGTCACCCCTCCACTTT.

This clonotype was found many times. The chain joins TRBV20-1 to TRBJ1-1; D is possibly TRBD1 (6 bases). Germline lookup yields CDR1 DFQATT and CDR2 SNEGSKA (reference sequence). Deletions cut 6 bases from V and 1 base from J, with 12 bases between. CDR3 length: 13 amino acids. The CDR3 protein is CSALTGGNTEAFF. The CDR3 DNA is TGCAGTGCCCTGACAGGAGGGAACACTGAAGCTTTCTTT.

Only one count was recorded for this clonotype. A much larger clone is a single base away; this may be a read error. The rearrangement uses TRBV2 and TRBJ1-5; D ambiguous. Looked up from germline, CDR1 is SNHLY and CDR2 is FYNNEI. The CDR3 has 16 residues. CDR3 region: CASGEAPGFENQPQHF. CDR3 nucleotide sequence: TGTGCCAGCGGTGAAGCGCCGGGATTTGAGAATCAGCCCCAGCATTTT.

The chain links TRBV2 to TRBJ2-5, with a tentative D call TRBD1 (5 bases). The germline V gene encodes CDR1 SNHLY and CDR2 FYNNEI. Trimming stripped 2 bases from V and 1 base from J, with 14 bases between. This CDR3 comprises 16 residues. CDR3 protein: CASSEYRGSTQETQYF. The CDR3 nucleotides are TGTGCCAGCAGTGAATATAGGGGAAGCACCCAAGAGACCCAGTACTTC.

This clonotype appeared many times. The chain uses TRBV5-1 and TRBJ1-6, with D possibly TRBD1 on 6 matching bases. This CDR3 comprises 15 residues. CDR1 and CDR2 (germline): SGHRS, YFSETQ. The V end was cut by 3 bases, the J end by 4 bases, with 11 bases between. CDR3 amino acids: CASSSQGPYNSPLHF. DNA of the CDR3: TGCGCCAGCAGCTCCCAGGGGCCGTATAATTCACCCCTCCACTTT. The full variable domain, completed using reference TRBV5-1 and TRBJ1-6, is KAGVTQTPRYLIKTRGQQVTLSCSPISGHRSVSWYQQTPGQGLQFLFEYFSETQRNKGNFPGRFSGRQFSNSRSEMNVSTLELGDSALYLCASSSQGPYNSPLHFGNGTRLTVT.

This clonotype showed up many times. V gene TRBV29-1 combines with J gene TRBJ2-5; 12 bases agree with TRBD2. Germline V lookup: CDR1 SQVTM, CDR2 ANQGSEA. Losses at the gene ends were 0 bases for V and 5 bases for J; bases not matched to a gene: 7. The CDR3 spans 16 residues. The CDR3: CSVEDWTSGKQETQYF. The CDR3 nucleotides are TGCAGCGTTGAAGATTGGACTAGCGGGAAACAGGAGACCCAGTACTTC.

The J gene is TRBJ1-1, the V gene TRBV25-1, with 9 positions matching TRBD1. Per the germline V gene, CDR1 is MGHDK and CDR2 is SYGVNS. CDR3 length: 14 amino acids. In DNA form, the CDR3 reads TGTGCTAGAGGAGGGACAGGGACGAACACTGAAGCTTTCTTT. Protein product: CARGGTGTNTEAFF. Together with reference TRBV25-1 and TRBJ1-1, the CDR3 gives the full variable domain: EADIYQTPRYLVIGTGKKITLECSQTMGHDKMYWYQQDPGMELHLIHYSYGVNSTEKGDLSSESTVSRIRTEHFPLTLESARPSHTSQYLCARGGTGTNTEAFFGQGTRLTVV.

A word on this clonotype: A read error is possible here, since a much larger clone lies one base away. V is TRBV29-1 and J is TRBJ2-5, with D tentatively TRBD2 (6 bases). Germline CDR1 reads SQVTM; CDR2 reads ANQGSEA. This CDR3 is built from 14 residues. V was pared by 4 bases and J by 5 bases, with 17 bases between. Here the CDR3 DNA reads TGCAGCGTTGGGAGAGCCGGGAGACGGGAGACCCAGTACTTC. This encodes CSVGRAGRRETQYF.

The V call is TRBV11-2, the J call TRBJ2-5; 8 bases are shared with TRBD1. CDR1 SGHAT and CDR2 FQNNGV come from the germline V gene. The V segment lost 9 bases and the J segment 2 bases; nucleotides outside the gene matches: 8. The CDR3 spans 14 residues. The CDR3 loop is CASMAGTGQETQYF. For the CDR3, the DNA is TGTGCCAGTATGGCGGGGACAGGTCAAGAGACCCAGTACTTC.

The V call is TRBV2, the J call TRBJ2-2; 9 bases are a match to TRBD1. Germline values: CDR1 SNHLY, CDR2 FYNNEI. Trimming cost V 6 bases and J 2 bases; bases outside gene matches: 10. The CDR3 sequence is 17 residues long. CDR3 region: CASRGTGIFGNTGELFF. The CDR3 DNA sequence: TGTGCCAGCAGGGGGACAGGGATCTTTGGAAACACCGGGGAGCTGTTTTTT.

This clonotype was found many times. The V and J genes are TRBV12-3 or TRBV12-4 and TRBJ1-5, with D perhaps TRBD1 (5 bases). The CDR3 is 15 residues long. Deletions cut 3 bases from V and 0 bases from J, with 9 bases between. CDR3 coding DNA: TGTGCCAGCAGTTTCCCAGGGCGTAGCAATCAGCCCCAGCATTTT. This sequence encodes CASSFPGRSNQPQHF.

J is TRBJ2-5 and V is TRBV13; the match to TRBD1 covers 8 bases. Germline V gene lookup returns CDR1 PRHDT and CDR2 FYEKMQ (reference sequence). Trimming at V came to 3 bases and at J to 5 bases, leaving 11 bases not matched to a gene. The CDR3 has 16 amino acids. CDR3: CASSFSRQGSTETQYF. In DNA form, the CDR3 reads TGTGCCAGCAGCTTCTCAAGACAGGGGAGTACGGAGACCCAGTACTTC.

This clonotype was picked up one time. One junction end disagrees with the germline gene, perhaps due to a read error. This chain links TRBV7-4 with TRBJ1-3; 9 nucleotides match TRBD1. From germline, CDR1 is SGHVT and CDR2 SQSDAQ. The CDR3 is 12 residues long. In DNA form, the CDR3 reads TGTGCCAGCAGCTTTGAGGGGACAGGGTGGAATTTT. The encoded protein is CASSFEGTGWNF.

The chain combines TRBV20-1 with TRBJ1-1; tentative D call: TRBD1 (6 bases). The CDR3 runs to 15 residues. The V gene lost 0 bases and the J gene lost 1 base, with 12 bases spanning the gap. Germline loops: CDR1 DFQATT, CDR2 SNEGSKA (reference sequence). DNA of the CDR3: TGCAGTGCTAGAGATTTCGGGACATCGAACACTGAAGCTTTCTTT. It yields the protein CSARDFGTSNTEAFF.